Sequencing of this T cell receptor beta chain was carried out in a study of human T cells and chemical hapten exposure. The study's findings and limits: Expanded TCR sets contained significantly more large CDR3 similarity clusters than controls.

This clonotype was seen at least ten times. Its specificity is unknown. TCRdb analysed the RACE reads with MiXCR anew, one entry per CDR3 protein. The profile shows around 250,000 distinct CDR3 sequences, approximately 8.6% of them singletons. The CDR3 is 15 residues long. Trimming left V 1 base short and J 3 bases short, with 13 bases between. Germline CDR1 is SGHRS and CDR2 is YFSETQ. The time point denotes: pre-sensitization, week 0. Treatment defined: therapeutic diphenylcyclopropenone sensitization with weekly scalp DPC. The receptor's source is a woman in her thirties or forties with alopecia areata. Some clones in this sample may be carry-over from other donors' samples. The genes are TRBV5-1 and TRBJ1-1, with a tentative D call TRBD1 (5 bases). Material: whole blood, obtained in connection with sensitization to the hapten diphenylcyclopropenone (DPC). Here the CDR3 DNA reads TGCGCCAGCAGCTTGATGGGGGAGGAGGACACTGAAGCTTTCTTT. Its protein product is CASSLMGEEDTEAFF.